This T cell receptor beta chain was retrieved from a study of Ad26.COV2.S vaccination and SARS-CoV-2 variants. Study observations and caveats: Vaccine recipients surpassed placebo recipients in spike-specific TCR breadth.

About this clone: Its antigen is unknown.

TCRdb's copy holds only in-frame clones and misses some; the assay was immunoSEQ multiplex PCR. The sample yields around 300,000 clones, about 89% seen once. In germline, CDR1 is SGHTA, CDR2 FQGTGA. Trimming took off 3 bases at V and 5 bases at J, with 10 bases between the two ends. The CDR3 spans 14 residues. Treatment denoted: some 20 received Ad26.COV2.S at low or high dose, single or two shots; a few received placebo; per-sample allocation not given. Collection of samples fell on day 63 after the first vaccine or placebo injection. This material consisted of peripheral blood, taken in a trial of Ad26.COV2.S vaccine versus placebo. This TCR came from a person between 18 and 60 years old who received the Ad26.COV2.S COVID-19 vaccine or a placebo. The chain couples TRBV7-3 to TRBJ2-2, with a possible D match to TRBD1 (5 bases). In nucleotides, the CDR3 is TGTGCCAGCAGCTTGCAGGGTTTTACCGGGGAGCTGTTTTTT. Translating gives CASSLQGFTGELFF.